Presented here are 31 T cell receptor beta chains from one specimen sequenced in a study of T cells in Graves' hyperthyroidism and ophthalmopathy. Amplification yielded TCR beta CDR3 regions, with RNA transcripts as the source. The primer set for the first-round RT-PCR of the TCR CDR3 was HTBI. TCRdb reprocessed the multiplex PCR reads via MiXCR and lists one record per CDR3 protein. The sample has hundreds of thousands of distinct CDR3 sequences; less than 25% are singletons. Source material: blood. These receptors all stem from a man aged 25 to 40 with Graves' ophthalmopathy.

The chain combines TRBV12-3 or TRBV12-4 with TRBJ1-5; D gene uncertain. The CDR3 is made up of 15 amino acids. V dropped 1 base and J dropped 0 bases, with 7 bases sitting between them. The CDR3 DNA reads as TGTGCCAGCAGTTTAGAGGTCTATAGCAATCAGCCCCAGCATTTT. Translated: CASSLEVYSNQPQHF.

The table lists this clonotype with many counts. This chain joins TRBV29-1 and TRBJ2-5; 11 bases line up with TRBD2. This CDR3 spans 16 amino acids. Germline V gene sequence: CDR1 SQVTM, CDR2 ANQGSEA. With 4 bases clipped from V and 5 bases from J, the junction kept 12 bases outside the gene matches. DNA of the CDR3: TGCAGCGTTGTCCCGCGACTAGCGGGATTTACGGAGACCCAGTACTTC. This sequence encodes CSVVPRLAGFTETQYF.

This clonotype was detected ten times or more. J is TRBJ1-4 and V is TRBV7-2; D perhaps matches TRBD1 (6 bases). CDR1 and CDR2 from the germline V gene are SGHTA and FQGNSA. The V end was cut by 4 bases, the J end by 11 bases, with 11 bases between. The CDR3 is 12 amino acids. The CDR3 here is CASSSTGHKLFF. The CDR3 DNA reads TGTGCCAGCAGCTCAACAGGGCACAAACTGTTTTTT.

The chain has TRBV2 and TRBJ1-1; a possible D gene is TRBD1 (5 bases). The CDR3 length is 14 residues. V was cut by 3 bases and J by 1 base, with 9 bases left in between. Germline V CDR1 and CDR2: SNHLY, FYNNEI. Here the CDR3 DNA reads TGTGCCAGCAGTGAGGGGCAGACGAACACTGAAGCTTTCTTT. Its translation: CASSEGQTNTEAFF. The whole variable domain, filled in from reference TRBV2 and TRBJ1-1, reads EPEVTQTPSHQVTQMGQEVILRCVPISNHLYFYWYRQILGQKVEFLVSFYNNEISEKSEIFDDQFSVERPDGSNFTLKIRSTKLEDSAMYFCASSEGQTNTEAFFGQGTRLTVV.

This clonotype was recorded at least ten times. The rearrangement uses TRBV20-1 and TRBJ2-7, with TRBD2 identical over 13 bases. Germline loops: CDR1 DFQATT, CDR2 SNEGSKA (reference sequence). The CDR3 contains 18 residues. The ends lost 0 bases at V and 6 bases at J; junction bases unmatched: 14. In nucleotides, the CDR3 is TGCAGTGCTAGAGATGGGGAACTAGCGGGAGGGTTTTTGAGCGAGCAGTACTTC. Its protein is CSARDGELAGGFLSEQYF.

This clonotype came up a few times. The chain has TRBV7-9 and TRBJ2-1; no reliable D call. The CDR3 is made up of 15 amino acids. Trimming took 5 bases from V and 6 from J, leaving 17 bases between them. Looked up from germline, CDR1 is SEHNR and CDR2 is FQNEAQ (reference sequence). The chain's CDR3 is CASSPGPRSSNEQFF. The DNA for the CDR3 is TGTGCCAGCAGCCCAGGACCCCGGTCTTCCAATGAGCAGTTCTTC.

The chain is built from TRBV15 and TRBJ2-5, with D possibly TRBD1 on 6 matching bases. Germline values: CDR1 LNHNV, CDR2 YYDKDF (reference sequence). The length of the CDR3 is 15 residues. V lost 3 bases and J 5 bases, leaving 16 bases between the germline ends. The CDR3: CATSSYPDRFETQYF. The CDR3 DNA reads as TGTGCCACCAGCAGTTACCCCGACAGGTTCGAGACCCAGTACTTC.

The V gene is TRBV27, the J gene TRBJ2-2, with D unresolved. V lost 3 bases to trimming and J lost 8 bases, with 10 bases between them. The CDR3 covers 13 residues. In germline, CDR1 is MNHEY, CDR2 SMNVEV (reference sequence). The CDR3 sequence is CASSLPPPGELFF. The CDR3 region has the DNA TGTGCCAGCAGTTTGCCGCCCCCGGGGGAGCTGTTTTTT.

The chain is built from TRBV20-1 and TRBJ2-5; the D call may be TRBD1 or TRBD2 (5 bases each). The CDR3 sequence is 14 residues long. Germline CDR1 and CDR2: DFQATT and SNEGSKA (reference sequence). V gave up 0 bases and J gave up 5 bases, with 13 bases separating them. CDR3 nucleotide sequence: TGCAGTGCTAGAGATGGGGGTTCCGGGGAGACCCAGTACTTC. The encoded protein is CSARDGGSGETQYF.

V is TRBV28 and J is TRBJ2-1, with 14 bases fitting TRBD2. The CDR3 has 14 amino acids. V shed 8 bases and J 10 bases; nucleotides not matched to a gene: 7. Germline lookup yields CDR1 MDHEN and CDR2 SYDVKM. In DNA, the CDR3 is TGTGCCAGCCAGGGACTAGCGGGAGTAATAGAGCAGTTCTTC. It is translated as CASQGLAGVIEQFF.

This clonotype came up many times. The gene calls are TRBV27 and TRBJ2-7, with a possible D match to TRBD2 (6 bases). V lost 5 bases to trimming and J lost 7 bases, with 12 bases between them. Germline CDR1 MNHEY, CDR2 SMNVEV (reference sequence). The CDR3 runs to 12 residues. In nucleotides, the CDR3 is TGTGCCAGCAGTACCGGTGGGAGGGAGCAGTACTTC. Its translation is CASSTGGREQYF.

V gene TRBV7-6 combines with J gene TRBJ2-4; D may be TRBD2 (5 bases). The CDR3 spans 20 residues. Germline values: CDR1 SGHVS, CDR2 FNYEAQ. V was trimmed by 1 base and J by 3 bases, leaving 25 bases between them. The chain's CDR3 is CASSLGPKTTNVVRKNIQYF. For the CDR3, the DNA is TGTGCCAGCAGCTTAGGGCCTAAGACTACCAATGTGGTGCGCAAAAACATTCAGTACTTC.

The V call is TRBV6-1, the J call TRBJ1-2; unclear D gene. Trimming removed 5 bases at V and 6 bases at J, with 13 bases between. CDR3 length: 13 residues. Germline loops: CDR1 MNHNS, CDR2 SASEGT. This CDR3 is CASSTGRSDGYTF. In DNA, the CDR3 is TGTGCCAGCAGTACCGGACGAAGCGATGGCTACACCTTC.

The rearrangement joins TRBV19 to TRBJ2-1, with TRBD1 identical over 8 bases. The CDR3 extends over 13 amino acids. The V and J ends lost 5 bases and 7 bases, in that order; junction bases with no gene match: 4. Germline lookup yields CDR1 LNHDA and CDR2 SQIVND (reference sequence). The CDR3: CASSDRGQNEQFF. The CDR3 DNA reads as TGTGCCAGTAGTGACAGGGGACAAAATGAGCAGTTCTTC.

The CDR3: CAISRDGSYGYTF. In DNA form, the CDR3 reads TGTGCCATCAGTCGGGACGGAAGCTATGGCTACACCTTC. The chain links TRBV10-3 to TRBJ1-2, with D possibly TRBD1 on 5 matching bases. CDR1 is ENHRY, CDR2 SYGVKD, per germline. Trimming shortened V by 5 bases and J by 4 bases, and 11 bases separated the two germline ends. This CDR3 region has 13 residues.

The chain uses TRBV5-1 and TRBJ1-6; maybe TRBD1 (5 bases). The CDR3 runs 17 residues. Germline V CDR1 and CDR2: SGHRS, YFSETQ. V was trimmed by 3 bases and J by 6 bases, leaving 19 bases between them. The CDR3, as DNA: TGCGCCAGCAGCTCTTCGGAGTGGGGGAAGGGTAATTCACCCCTCCACTTT. Protein sequence: CASSSSEWGKGNSPLHF.

The table lists this clonotype with a few counts. This chain's CDR3 is CASSKGGSTETDTQYF. The DNA of the CDR3 is TGTGCCAGCAGCAAAGGGGGCAGTACGGAGACAGATACGCAGTATTTT. The gene calls are TRBV14 and TRBJ2-3; TRBD1 matches at 7 bases. Germline-derived CDR1 and CDR2 are SGHDN and FVKESK. J lost 3 bases, V lost 5 bases, and 11 bases had no gene match. CDR3 length: 16 amino acids.

V usage is TRBV9 and J usage is TRBJ2-2, with D perhaps given as TRBD1 or TRBD2 (6 bases each). Germline CDR1 is SGDLS and CDR2 is YYNGEE. This CDR3 spans 16 amino acids. V lost 2 bases and J 5 bases, leaving 16 bases between the germline ends. The CDR3 bases are TGTGCCAGCAGCGTCCCAAGAGGGGGGAGTACCGGGGAGCTGTTTTTT. Encoded protein: CASSVPRGGSTGELFF.

Only a few counts were recorded for this clonotype. V is TRBV29-1 and J is TRBJ2-2, with TRBD2 matching over 8 bases. The CDR3 is made up of 14 amino acids. Germline CDR1 SQVTM, CDR2 ANQGSEA. V lost 6 bases, J lost 6 bases, and 9 bases stayed unmatched. The CDR3 sequence is CSVSGRGNAGELFF. CDR3 bases: TGCAGCGTCTCCGGGAGGGGCAACGCCGGGGAGCTGTTTTTT.

This clonotype was counted between two and nine times. The chain combines TRBV29-1 with TRBJ2-7; 15 nucleotides match TRBD2. Germline trimming cut 6 bases from V and 3 bases from J; bases unmatched to any gene: 3. Germline assignment: CDR1 SQVTM and CDR2 ANQGSEA. The CDR3 runs to 14 residues. DNA for the CDR3: TGCAGCGTCGGACTAGCGGGAGGGGGCTACGAGCAGTACTTC. Protein product: CSVGLAGGGYEQYF.

Written as DNA, the CDR3 is TGTGCCAGTAGTATAGTAACAGACCGGATCGGGGAGCTGTTTTTT. Its protein is CASSIVTDRIGELFF. The V gene is TRBV19, the J gene TRBJ2-2; no firm D call. V shed 1 base and J shed 7 bases, with 13 bases lying between them. CDR1 is LNHDA, CDR2 SQIVND, per germline (reference sequence). CDR3 size: 15 residues.

This clonotype was seen a handful of times. The rearrangement links TRBV5-4 to TRBJ2-1; D gene uncertain. V was trimmed by 2 bases and J by 7 bases, leaving 13 bases between them. CDR1 and CDR2 (germline): SGHNT, YYREEE (reference sequence). The CDR3 runs to 14 residues. CDR3 in amino acids: CASSFDRPSNEQFF. DNA of the CDR3: TGTGCCAGCAGCTTTGATAGACCTTCGAATGAGCAGTTCTTC.

The rearrangement uses TRBV9 and TRBJ2-1; D may be TRBD2 (5 bases). The length of the CDR3 is 16 residues. V was trimmed by 2 bases and J by 3 bases, leaving 15 bases between them. Per the germline V gene, CDR1 is SGDLS and CDR2 is YYNGEE. Here the CDR3 DNA reads TGTGCCAGCAGCGTGGCAGGAGCGGCAATCTACAATGAGCAGTTCTTC. Its translation: CASSVAGAAIYNEQFF.

About this clonotype: A much larger clone is a single base away; this may be a read error. The chain is built from TRBV18 and TRBJ2-7, with TRBD2 as a possible D gene (6 bases). The CDR3 covers 14 residues. The germline CDR1 and CDR2 sequences are KGHSH and LQKENI. CDR3 amino acids: CVSSRREKGYEQYF. Written as DNA, the CDR3 is TGTGTCAGCTCACGGAGGGAGAAGGGCTACGAGCAGTACTTC.

The chain recombines TRBV6-5 with TRBJ2-1; D is ambiguous. Per germline, CDR1 MNHEY and CDR2 SVGAGI. The V gene lost 2 bases and the J gene lost 4 bases, with 6 bases spanning the gap. The CDR3 contains 13 residues. CDR3 coding DNA: TGTGCCAGCAGTTACGGCCGATACAATGAGCAGTTCTTC. It is translated as CASSYGRYNEQFF.

The genes are TRBV15 and TRBJ2-7, with 9 bases matching TRBD1. V lost 0 bases, J lost 4 bases, and 4 bases stayed unmatched. This CDR3 has 15 residues. Germline assignment: CDR1 LNHNV and CDR2 YYDKDF (reference sequence). The chain's CDR3 is CATSRDQTGGYEQYF. The CDR3 DNA reads as TGTGCCACCAGCAGAGATCAGACAGGGGGTTACGAGCAGTACTTC.

This clonotype was detected ten times or more. The chain is built from TRBV5-1 and TRBJ1-1; 9 bases map to TRBD1. There are 16 residues in the CDR3. CDR1 and CDR2 from the germline V gene are SGHRS and YFSETQ. V lost 4 bases and J lost 3; bases outside the gene matches: 10. Here the CDR3 DNA reads TGCGCCAGCAGCCACCGGGACAGGGACTATTACACTGAAGCTTTCTTT. This gives the protein CASSHRDRDYYTEAFF.

The V call is TRBV6-1, the J call TRBJ2-2; TRBD2 aligns across 15 bases. The CDR3 is made up of 16 amino acids. The V segment lost 4 bases and the J segment 5 bases; nucleotides outside the gene matches: 2. Looked up from germline, CDR1 is MNHNS and CDR2 is SASEGT. CDR3 coding DNA: TGTGCCAGCAGTGCGGGACTAGCGGGAGGTACCGGGGAGCTGTTTTTT. Its translation is CASSAGLAGGTGELFF.

This clonotype was picked up a small number of times. J is TRBJ2-2 and V is TRBV27, with 12 bases aligning to TRBD2. The CDR3 has 19 amino acids. Germline lookup yields CDR1 MNHEY and CDR2 SMNVEV (reference sequence). The V segment lost 4 bases and the J segment 4 bases; nucleotides outside the gene matches: 13. The CDR3 nucleotides are TGTGCCAGCAGTTCTCGGACTAGCGGGACCGCAGCCTCCACCGGGGAGCTGTTTTTT. Residues: CASSSRTSGTAASTGELFF.

This clonotype was observed a few times. The V call is TRBV11-2, the J call TRBJ2-3; 10 nucleotides line up with TRBD2. This CDR3 region has 18 residues. Germline trimming cut 5 bases from V and 1 base from J; bases unmatched to any gene: 12. In germline, CDR1 is SGHAT, CDR2 FQNNGV. CDR3: CASSPRPRTSGRTDTQYF. CDR3 sequence (DNA): TGTGCCAGCAGCCCCCGTCCCCGGACTAGCGGCCGCACAGATACGCAGTATTTT. The full variable domain, completed using reference TRBV11-2 and TRBJ2-3, is EAGVAQSPRYKIIEKRQSVAFWCNPISGHATLYWYQQILGQGPKLLIQFQNNGVVDDSQLPKDRFSAERLKGVDSTLKIQPAKLEDSAVYLCASSPRPRTSGRTDTQYFGPGTRLTVL.

The chain is built from TRBV28 and TRBJ2-5; TRBD1 or TRBD2 may be the D gene (5 bases each). The CDR3 totals 15 residues. Germline loops: CDR1 MDHEN, CDR2 SYDVKM. Trimming cost V 5 bases and J 3 bases, with 16 bases left between them. The CDR3 loop reads CASSAPGPREETQYF. The CDR3 bases are TGTGCCAGCAGTGCACCGGGGCCAAGGGAAGAGACCCAGTACTTC.